Below, 3 T cell receptor beta chains from the same sample are listed, as sequenced in a study of spatial heterogeneity in lung cancer. Study observations and caveats: Tumors with more nonsynonymous mutations had more expanded intratumoral alpha and beta TCRs.

From the 5' RACE reads, TCRdb called clonotypes with MiXCR, one entry per CDR3 protein. The data contain a few thousand distinct CDR3 sequences, around 32% of them singletons. Time point defined: sample taken at primary tumor resection. Their antigens remain unidentified. This specimen consisted of lung tumor tissue, obtained at surgery. The receptor source for this set is a male donor with early-stage non-small cell lung cancer.

This clonotype is medium-sized. The J gene is TRBJ2-2, the V gene TRBV5-1; no reliable D call. V lost 6 bases, J lost 0 bases, and 12 bases lay in between. The CDR3 has 15 amino acids. Germline V gene lookup returns CDR1 SGHRS and CDR2 YFSETQ. DNA of the CDR3: TGCGCCAGCACCCGGACGGACGCGAACACCGGGGAGCTGTTTTTT. This gives the protein CASTRTDANTGELFF.

This rearrangement joins TRBV11-1 to TRBJ2-7; D possibly corresponds to TRBD2 (5 bases). The CDR3 has 14 residues. Germline V gene lookup returns CDR1 SGHAT and CDR2 FQDESV (reference sequence). Trimming left V 5 bases short and J 6 bases short, with 17 bases between. In DNA, the CDR3 is TGTGCCAGCAGCCAGGCGAGAGGGCCCAGCGAGCAGTACTTC. This gives the protein CASSQARGPSEQYF.

This clonotype counts as medium-sized (0.01 to 0.1%). The chain employs TRBV7-9 and TRBJ2-5; 13 nucleotides match TRBD2. The CDR3 runs to 18 residues. V was clipped by 5 bases and J by 0 bases; unmatched bases: 9. From germline, CDR1 is SEHNR and CDR2 FQNEAQ (reference sequence). This chain's CDR3 is CASSPRLAGGRYQETQYF. DNA for the CDR3: TGTGCCAGCAGCCCCCGACTAGCGGGGGGCCGGTACCAAGAGACCCAGTACTTC.